Sequencing of this T cell receptor beta chain was carried out in a study of blood T cell repertoires in COVID-19. This CDR3 has 16 amino acids. V shed 4 bases and J 5 bases; nucleotides not matched to a gene: 10. Germline V CDR1 and CDR2: KGHSH, LQKENI. Those who participated ranged in age from roughly 18 to 90 years and resided in 24 US areas. Cohort 3 recovery required two negative PCRs, clearance, or symptom resolution. Authors' data handling: Amplification with reference gene primers provided the estimates of nucleated cell counts. Measured with immunoSEQ multiplex PCR; TCRdb has only the in-frame clones, and not every one. Clonal size and the V and J genes are those of that table, whereas D and trimming came from the DNA. The sample has about 200,000 clones; just under 85% are singletons.

The sequenced sample was PBMCs or T cells enriched from blood (not recorded which). The receptor was isolated from a middle-aged man who had recovered from COVID-19. The chain uses TRBV18 and TRBJ1-1, with TRBD1 matching over 10 bases. In DNA, the CDR3 is TGTGCCAGCTCACGGGACAGGGGAAAGAGGAGGACTGAAGCTTTCTTT. Translated: CASSRDRGKRRTEAFF. The whole variable domain, filled in from reference TRBV18 and TRBJ1-1, reads NAGVMQNPRHLVRRRGQEARLRCSPMKGHSHVYWYRQLPEEGLKFMVYLQKENIIDESGMPKERFSAEFPKEGPSILRIQQVVRGDSAAYFCASSRDRGKRRTEAFFGQGTRLTVV.